Listed here is a single T cell receptor beta chain. Its antigen is as yet unknown. This specimen comes from a study of early T cells in non-severe SARS-CoV-2 infection. Study overall: Chains were unpaired, as sequencing was done on bulk RNA from unsorted whole blood.

CDR3 length: 14 residues. V lost 3 bases, J lost 1 base, and 0 bases stayed unmatched. Germline CDR1 reads MNHNS; CDR2 reads SASEGT. Separate cDNA molecules each had unique molecular identifiers attached to them. TCRdb called the 5' RACE reads again in MiXCR, with one record for every CDR3 protein. The sample shows tens of thousands of distinct CDR3 sequences, about 10% of them seen only once. Study outcomes and limitations: Lookups in VDJdb leaned toward anti-spike CD8 responses and missed private and CD4 specificities.

Sample: whole blood, taken at baseline. The chain uses TRBV6-1 and TRBJ1-5; 7 bases fit TRBD1. The source is an adult who was a healthcare worker with PCR-confirmed SARS-CoV-2 infection or an uninfected control (not recorded which). CDR3 protein: CASSEGQSNQPQHF. DNA for the CDR3: TGTGCCAGCAGTGAGGGACAGAGCAATCAGCCCCAGCATTTT.